A single sample is the source of the 24 T cell receptor beta chains below, sequenced in a study of cytomegalovirus exposure and HLA in healthy donors. Sequencing was performed with immunoSEQ multiplex PCR; in TCRdb, only in-frame clones are kept and a portion is missing. The sample records tens of thousands of clones, over 85% being singletons. The sample taken for sequencing was PBMCs. The receptors were sampled from a woman aged 25 to 39 in good health and CMV-seronegative.

This rearrangement joins TRBV6-6 to TRBJ2-7; 8 bases fit TRBD1. This CDR3 has 12 amino acids. Germline values: CDR1 MNHNY, CDR2 SVGAGI (reference sequence). With V trimmed by 8 bases and J by 4 bases, 4 bases remained unmatched. The CDR3 protein is CASWGQEYEQYF. The CDR3 nucleotides read TGTGCCAGCTGGGGACAGGAGTACGAGCAGTACTTC.

The rearrangement links TRBV30 to TRBJ1-1; TRBD1 agrees at 7 bases. V lost 4 bases and J lost 10; bases outside the gene matches: 9. Looked up from germline, CDR1 is GTSNPN and CDR2 is SVGIG (reference sequence). This CDR3 comprises 12 residues. For the CDR3, the DNA is TGTGCCTGGATTCCGGGGACAGCCCGAGCTTTCTTT. Translated, it gives CAWIPGTARAFF.

This chain links TRBV7-2 with TRBJ2-2, with TRBD2 identical over 13 bases. Germline V gene lookup returns CDR1 SGHTA and CDR2 FQGNSA. CDR3 size: 18 residues. The junction had 11 bases not matched to a gene; V was cut back by 3 bases and J by 7 bases. The CDR3 is CASSLKGMGLAGIGELFF. The CDR3 DNA reads as TGTGCCAGCAGCTTGAAGGGGATGGGACTAGCGGGGATCGGGGAGCTGTTTTTT.

The chain uses TRBV7-9 and TRBJ1-1; TRBD1 is a possible D gene (6 bases). V was cut by 7 bases and J by 4 bases, with 16 bases left in between. The CDR3 sequence is 14 residues long. Germline V gene data show CDR1 as SEHNR and CDR2 as FQNEAQ (reference sequence). This CDR3 reads CASNEGGGSTEAFF. The CDR3 coding sequence is TGTGCCAGCAATGAGGGGGGGGGTTCCACTGAAGCTTTCTTT.

This chain uses TRBV28 with TRBJ1-5; 10 nucleotides line up with TRBD1. The ends lost 6 bases at V and 6 bases at J; junction bases unmatched: 8. The CDR3 spans 15 residues. Germline CDR1 MDHEN, CDR2 SYDVKM. The CDR3 sequence: CASRSGTGVSQPQHF. The CDR3 nucleotides read TGTGCCAGCAGATCCGGGACAGGGGTTTCTCAGCCCCAGCATTTT.

Only a few counts were recorded for this clone. This chain connects TRBV7-8 to TRBJ2-7; maybe TRBD1 (6 bases). CDR1 and CDR2 (germline): SGHVS, FQNEAQ. With 0 bases removed from V and 9 bases from J, the gap between germline ends came to 9 bases. The length of the CDR3 is 12 residues. CDR3 nucleotide sequence: TGTGCCAGCAGCTTAGCGCTAGGGGGGCAGTACTTC. Residues: CASSLALGGQYF. The entire variable domain, with the rest obtained from reference TRBV7-8 and TRBJ2-7, is as follows: GAGVSQSPRYKVAKRGQDVALRCDPISGHVSLFWYQQALGQGPEFLTYFQNEAQLDKSGLPSDRFFAERPEGSVSTLKIQRTQQEDSAVYLCASSLALGGQYFGPGTRLTVT.

The CDR3 DNA reads TGTGCCAGCCGCACAGGGGGGAACACTGAAGCTTTCTTT. It is translated as CASRTGGNTEAFF. V and J are TRBV6-1 and TRBJ1-1; 8 bases fit TRBD1. The CDR3 has 13 amino acids. Trimming removed 8 bases from V and 1 base from J; junction bases left unmatched: 3. Germline CDR1 is MNHNS and CDR2 is SASEGT.

The V and J genes are TRBV6-6 and TRBJ1-1; possibly TRBD1 for D (5 bases). Trimming took off 2 bases at V and 5 bases at J, with 12 bases between the two ends. The V gene's germline CDR1 is MNHNY and CDR2 SVGAGI (reference sequence). This CDR3 region has 14 residues. CDR3 bases: TGTGCCAGCAGTTACGGGGGGTGGAGGACTGAAGCTTTCTTT. Translation gives CASSYGGWRTEAFF.

The chain is built from TRBV19 and TRBJ2-6; maybe TRBD2 (6 bases). V gave up 7 bases and J gave up 2 bases, with 15 bases separating them. CDR1 and CDR2 from the germline V gene are LNHDA and SQIVND (reference sequence). CDR3 length: 16 amino acids. Here the CDR3 DNA reads TGTGCCAGTAACACATATACGGGAGCTGGGGCCAACGTCCTGACTTTC. It yields the protein CASNTYTGAGANVLTF.

The chain employs TRBV6-4 and TRBJ2-2, with 10 positions matching TRBD1. J lost 3 bases, V lost 7 bases, and 5 bases had no gene match. The CDR3 is 15 residues long. Germline CDR1 and CDR2: MRHNA and SNTAGT. CDR3 residues: CASTSGTGDTGELFF. CDR3 nucleotide sequence: TGTGCCAGCACCTCCGGGACAGGGGACACCGGGGAGCTGTTTTTT.

The V call is TRBV6-5, the J call TRBJ2-7, with a tentative D call TRBD1 (6 bases). V dropped 0 bases and J dropped 2 bases, with 8 bases sitting between them. Germline V lookup: CDR1 MNHEY, CDR2 SVGAGI. The CDR3 totals 14 residues. The DNA for the CDR3 is TGTGCCAGCAGTTACTCGCCAGGGGCCTACGAGCAGTACTTC. Translation gives CASSYSPGAYEQYF.

The DNA of the CDR3 is TGTGCCAGCAGTTTATCATCAGGCTCTGGCTACACCTTC. Its translation: CASSLSSGSGYTF. The V gene is TRBV27, the J gene TRBJ1-2; D gene unclear. Between the trimmed V and J ends, which lost 0 bases and 7 bases, there was a span of 9 bases. Germline lookup yields CDR1 MNHEY and CDR2 SMNVEV (reference sequence). There are 13 residues in the CDR3.

This chain joins TRBV7-8 and TRBJ1-1, with no clear D. Germline V gives CDR1 SGHVS, CDR2 FQNEAQ. This CDR3 spans 16 amino acids. Trimming cost V 0 bases and J 1 base, with 12 bases left between them. In DNA, the CDR3 is TGTGCCAGCAGCTTAGCGGGGTTCGCGGGGAACACTGAAGCTTTCTTT. It translates to CASSLAGFAGNTEAFF.

The chain uses TRBV6-5 and TRBJ1-1, with no clear D. Germline V gene data show CDR1 as MNHEY and CDR2 as SVGAGI. This CDR3 has 11 amino acids. V dropped 5 bases and J dropped 2 bases, with 3 bases sitting between them. The CDR3, as DNA: TGTGCCAGCAGTCGTAACACTGAAGCTTTCTTT. Its translation: CASSRNTEAFF.

This chain connects TRBV10-3 to TRBJ2-7; D is possibly TRBD2 (7 bases). V shed 3 bases and J shed 2 bases, with 14 bases lying between them. The germline V gene has CDR1 ENHRY and CDR2 SYGVKD. The CDR3 consists of 15 residues. The CDR3 loop is CAISDLAGDTYEQYF. DNA for the CDR3: TGTGCCATCAGTGATCTTGCGGGGGACACCTACGAGCAGTACTTC.

The rearrangement joins TRBV5-1 to TRBJ1-1; possibly TRBD1 for D (6 bases). The V end was cut by 4 bases, the J end by 3 bases, with 13 bases between. Per the germline V gene, CDR1 is SGHRS and CDR2 is YFSETQ. The CDR3 has 14 amino acids. CDR3 nucleotides: TGCGCCAGCAGCCTACGGGGGGCCGACACTGAAGCTTTCTTT. Translated: CASSLRGADTEAFF.

V usage is TRBV19 and J usage is TRBJ1-1; no reliable D call. In germline, CDR1 is LNHDA, CDR2 SQIVND (reference sequence). V shed 3 bases and J shed 1 base, with 3 bases lying between them. The length of the CDR3 is 12 residues. The CDR3 spells CASSIRNTEAFF. The CDR3 DNA reads as TGTGCCAGTAGTATCCGGAACACTGAAGCTTTCTTT.

The chain has TRBV4-3 and TRBJ2-4; D call uncertain. The CDR3 length is 16 residues. V shed 3 bases and J shed 4 bases, with 16 bases lying between them. Germline V gene sequence: CDR1 LGHNA, CDR2 YSLEER. For the CDR3, the DNA is TGCGCCAGCAGCCATGGCTATTCGGGTTCAAAAAACATTCAGTACTTC. It is translated as CASSHGYSGSKNIQYF.

This chain uses TRBV5-1 with TRBJ2-5; TRBD2 agrees at 11 bases. The CDR3 loop spans 16 amino acids. Germline CDR1 SGHRS, CDR2 YFSETQ. The V segment lost 0 bases and the J segment 4 bases; nucleotides outside the gene matches: 5. CDR3 amino acids: CASSLEGSGGGETQYF. The CDR3 DNA sequence: TGCGCCAGCAGCTTGGAAGGTAGCGGGGGGGGAGAGACCCAGTACTTC.

This clone appeared a single time. The gene calls are TRBV5-4 and TRBJ1-1; D uncertain. Per the germline V gene, CDR1 is SGHNT and CDR2 is YYREEE (reference sequence). V was pared by 1 base and J by 0 bases, with 7 bases between. The CDR3 loop spans 14 amino acids. CDR3 nucleotides: TGTGCCAGCAGCTTGACGGGAATGAACACTGAAGCTTTCTTT. It specifies CASSLTGMNTEAFF.

This chain joins TRBV7-2 and TRBJ2-3, with 8 bases aligning to TRBD2. The CDR3 has 17 residues. J lost 4 bases, V lost 5 bases, and 14 bases had no gene match. Germline V gene sequence: CDR1 SGHTA, CDR2 FQGNSA. This CDR3 reads CASSPPVGGGRADTQYF. CDR3 DNA sequence: TGTGCCAGCAGCCCCCCGGTTGGCGGGGGGAGGGCAGATACGCAGTATTTT.

CDR3 protein: CASSPTSGNTDTQYF. The CDR3, as DNA: TGTGCCAGCAGCCCTACTAGCGGAAACACAGATACGCAGTATTTT. The J gene is TRBJ2-3, the V gene TRBV11-2, with 8 bases fitting TRBD2. The V gene end was trimmed by 5 bases and the J gene end by 2 bases; junction bases not matched to a gene: 6. The CDR3 is 15 residues long. Germline V CDR1 and CDR2: SGHAT, FQNNGV.

The V call is TRBV5-1, the J call TRBJ2-1, with 14 bases fitting TRBD2. The CDR3 loop spans 18 amino acids. Germline trimming cut 0 bases from V and 8 bases from J; bases unmatched to any gene: 10. CDR1 and CDR2 (germline): SGHRS, YFSETQ. The CDR3 nucleotides are TGCGCCAGCAGCTTGGCCGCCGGGACTAGCGGGAGAGGGGATGAGCAGTTCTTC. Its translation: CASSLAAGTSGRGDEQFF. The full variable domain, in which reference TRBV5-1 and TRBJ2-1 provide the parts outside the CDR3, is KAGVTQTPRYLIKTRGQQVTLSCSPISGHRSVSWYQQTPGQGLQFLFEYFSETQRNKGNFPGRFSGRQFSNSRSEMNVSTLELGDSALYLCASSLAAGTSGRGDEQFFGPGTRLTVL.

This chain uses TRBV4-1 with TRBJ2-7; 7 bases line up with TRBD1. The CDR3 is made up of 15 amino acids. V dropped 2 bases and J dropped 2; count of bases not matched to a gene: 6. Per the germline V gene, CDR1 is MGHRA and CDR2 is YSYEKL. CDR3 sequence: CASSQYRDRAYEQYF. The CDR3 nucleotides read TGCGCCAGCAGCCAATACCGGGACAGAGCCTACGAGCAGTACTTC.